The 23 T cell receptor beta chains reported below all come from one sample, sequenced in a study of Ad26.COV2.S vaccination and SARS-CoV-2 variants. Assay used: immunoSEQ multiplex PCR; TCRdb lists only in-frame clones, some missing. The table has a few hundred thousand clones, less than 95% seen once. Treatment indicated: about 20 received Ad26.COV2.S at low or high dose, single or two shots; 5 received placebo; per-sample allocation not given. Repertoires come from day 63 after the first vaccine or placebo injection. The material was peripheral blood, obtained in a trial of Ad26.COV2.S vaccine versus placebo. Receptors originate from a person between 18 and 59 years old who received the Ad26.COV2.S COVID-19 vaccine or a placebo.

The chain couples TRBV28 to TRBJ1-2; possibly TRBD1 for D (6 bases). The CDR3 sequence is 13 residues long. Looked up from germline, CDR1 is MDHEN and CDR2 is SYDVKM. V lost 5 bases, J lost 5 bases, and 12 bases lay in between. The CDR3 DNA follows: TGTGCCAGCAGTCCGGACAGAACTTATGGCTACACCTTC. It is translated as CASSPDRTYGYTF.

This sequence joins TRBV4-1 and TRBJ2-1, with D possibly matching TRBD2 (6 bases). Germline CDR1 MGHRA, CDR2 YSYEKL. The length of the CDR3 is 16 residues. V was clipped by 1 base and J by 0 bases, with 10 bases between them. The chain's CDR3 is CASSQGDWSSYNEQFF. CDR3 nucleotide sequence: TGCGCCAGCAGCCAAGGGGACTGGAGCTCCTACAATGAGCAGTTCTTC.

The chain has TRBV20-1 and TRBJ1-1; D remains unclear. The CDR3 totals 12 residues. CDR1 and CDR2 (germline): DFQATT, SNEGSKA (reference sequence). Trimming pared 3 bases from V and 3 bases from J, leaving 8 bases between. CDR3 DNA sequence: TGCAGTGCTAGTAGGGTGGACACTGAAGCTTTCTTT. Protein sequence: CSASRVDTEAFF.

The rearrangement links TRBV6-1 to TRBJ1-1, with a possible D match to TRBD1 (6 bases). CDR1 and CDR2 from the germline V gene are MNHNS and SASEGT. V was clipped by 4 bases and J by 1 base, with 22 bases between them. The CDR3 has 18 amino acids. CDR3 coding DNA: TGTGCCAGCAGTGGCAGGGTGAAAGGGGGTAGGGGGAACACTGAAGCTTTCTTT. It translates to CASSGRVKGGRGNTEAFF.

In its sample, this clone was seen once. The chain carries TRBV9 and TRBJ2-5; D might be TRBD1 or TRBD2, each matching 5 bases. With 2 bases removed from V and 4 bases from J, the gap between germline ends came to 12 bases. Germline V gives CDR1 SGDLS, CDR2 YYNGEE. There are 14 residues in the CDR3. The CDR3 sequence is CASSVSGRRETQYF. CDR3 bases: TGTGCCAGCAGCGTGTCGGGGCGCCGAGAGACCCAGTACTTC.

CDR3 loop: CASSIERADTQYF. In DNA form, the CDR3 reads TGTGCCAGCAGCATAGAGAGGGCAGATACGCAGTATTTT. The chain is built from TRBV7-9 and TRBJ2-3; D is perhaps TRBD2 (5 bases). Germline V CDR1 and CDR2: SEHNR, FQNEAQ (reference sequence). The length of the CDR3 is 13 residues. Trimming took 5 bases from V and 4 from J, leaving 10 bases between them.

V and J are TRBV3-1 (or the pseudogene TRBV3-2) and TRBJ1-3; D not resolved. Trimming left V 2 bases short and J 4 bases short, with 18 bases between. There are 17 residues in the CDR3. CDR1 and CDR2 (germline): LGHDT, YNNKEL (reference sequence). DNA for the CDR3: TGTGCCAGCAGCCAAAGTTCTTCCCCATTAGCGGGAAACACCATATATTTT. This codes for CASSQSSSPLAGNTIYF.

Of note for this clone: The junction differs from germline at one of its ends, possibly a read error. The chain combines TRBV5-6 with TRBJ1-1, with D hard to call. The germline gives CDR1 SGHDT, CDR2 YYEEEE. This CDR3 is 15 amino acids long. The CDR3 region is CASTLGGLGYTEAFF. CDR3 bases: TGTGCCAGCACCTTGGGAGGGTTGGGATACACTGAAGCTTTCTTT. Using reference TRBV5-6 and TRBJ1-1 for the parts outside the CDR3, the full variable domain is DAGVTQSPTHLIKTRGQQVTLRCSPKSGHDTVSWYQQALGQGPQFIFQYYEEEERQRGNFPDRFSGHQFPNYSSELNVNALLLGDSALYLCASTLGGLGYTEAFFGQGTRLTVV.

V is TRBV16 and J is TRBJ1-5; TRBD1 matches 9 bases. Unmatched junction bases numbered 12, after V lost 3 bases and J lost 6 bases. The CDR3 runs to 17 residues. Germline V gene data show CDR1 as KGHSY and CDR2 as FQNENV. The CDR3 DNA reads TGTGCCAGCAGCCACCCGGGACAGGGTTTTTCGGGTCAGCCCCAGCATTTT. Protein sequence: CASSHPGQGFSGQPQHF. The whole variable domain, remainder taken from reference TRBV16 and TRBJ1-5, is GEEVAQTPKHLVRGEGQKAKLYCAPIKGHSYVFWYQQVLKNEFKFLISFQNENVFDETGMPKERFSAKCLPNSPCSLEIQATKLEDSAVYFCASSHPGQGFSGQPQHFGDGTRLSIL.

The chain joins TRBV9 to TRBJ2-7; the match to TRBD2 covers 7 bases. V shed 3 bases and J 3 bases; nucleotides not matched to a gene: 6. The germline gives CDR1 SGDLS, CDR2 YYNGEE. This CDR3 region has 14 residues. CDR3 residues: CASSASTSSYEQYF. The CDR3 DNA sequence: TGTGCCAGCAGCGCTTCGACTAGCAGCTACGAGCAGTACTTC.

This clone was seen a single time. The rearrangement links TRBV29-1 to TRBJ2-1, with a possible D match to TRBD2 (6 bases). This CDR3 comprises 15 residues. Germline V gene lookup returns CDR1 SQVTM and CDR2 ANQGSEA. Trimming removed 4 bases from V and 0 bases from J, with 13 bases in between. The CDR3 is CSVAGGADSYNEQFF. The DNA for the CDR3 is TGCAGCGTTGCAGGAGGGGCCGACTCCTACAATGAGCAGTTCTTC.

This chain links TRBV7-9 with TRBJ2-7; the D gene is possibly TRBD2 (5 bases). V was clipped by 3 bases and J by 2 bases, with 11 bases between them. The germline gives CDR1 SEHNR, CDR2 FQNEAQ (reference sequence). This CDR3 region has 14 residues. The CDR3 DNA is TGTGCCAGCAGCTTCGGAGGTTCTGCCTACGAGCAGTACTTC. Residues: CASSFGGSAYEQYF.

The genes are TRBV2 and TRBJ2-7, with 7 bases fitting TRBD1. V lost 5 bases, J lost 0 bases, and 4 bases stayed unmatched. From germline, CDR1 is SNHLY and CDR2 FYNNEI. The CDR3 extends over 14 amino acids. As DNA, the CDR3 is TGTGCCAGCAGTTGGACAGGAAACTCCTACGAGCAGTACTTC. This codes for CASSWTGNSYEQYF.

The chain joins TRBV10-1 to TRBJ2-7; D remains ambiguous. V was clipped by 3 bases and J by 6 bases, with 15 bases between them. Germline V gives CDR1 WNHNN, CDR2 SYGVQD (reference sequence). The CDR3 spans 14 residues. The CDR3 is CASSEGIRFGEQYF. The CDR3 DNA reads TGCGCCAGCAGTGAAGGGATTAGGTTTGGCGAGCAGTACTTC.

The chain carries TRBV9 and TRBJ2-3, with 16 bases that match TRBD2. CDR3 size: 19 residues. V dropped 4 bases and J dropped 6; count of bases not matched to a gene: 14. The V gene's germline CDR1 is SGDLS and CDR2 YYNGEE. The CDR3 nucleotides read TGTGCCAGCAGCCCGGGGCGGGGGACTAGCGGGAGGGCGGTGGATACGCAGTATTTT. Translated: CASSPGRGTSGRAVDTQYF.

This chain connects TRBV7-2 to TRBJ2-5; 7 bases line up with TRBD1. The CDR3 has 16 residues. V gave up 2 bases and J gave up 5 bases; unmatched junction bases: 11. Germline V gene data show CDR1 as SGHTA and CDR2 as FQGNSA. The CDR3 sequence: CASSLIPEAGGETQYF. DNA for the CDR3: TGTGCCAGCAGCTTAATCCCGGAGGCAGGGGGTGAGACCCAGTACTTC.

The genes are TRBV5-4 and TRBJ2-1, with 9 bases lining up with TRBD1. The CDR3 loop spans 15 amino acids. The V and J ends lost 3 bases and 4 bases, in that order; junction bases with no gene match: 5. CDR1 is SGHNT and CDR2 is YYREEE in the germline V gene (reference sequence). The CDR3 nucleotides read TGTGCCAGCAGCTGGGGAGGGACAGGGTACAATGAGCAGTTCTTC. It translates to CASSWGGTGYNEQFF.

The rearrangement joins TRBV5-1 to TRBJ2-3; TRBD2 agrees at 11 bases. V was clipped by 4 bases and J by 2 bases; unmatched bases: 15. The CDR3 contains 19 residues. In germline, CDR1 is SGHRS, CDR2 YFSETQ. The CDR3 region has the DNA TGCGCCAGCAGCGCCCTTCCCGGGACTAGCGGAAGAATCACAGATACGCAGTATTTT. Residues: CASSALPGTSGRITDTQYF.

Comments on this clone: Other nucleotide sequences from this sample produce the same CDR3. This chain joins TRBV4-2 and TRBJ2-1; D possibly corresponds to TRBD2 (6 bases). The CDR3 totals 13 residues. The germline V gene encodes CDR1 LGHNA and CDR2 YNFKEQ. V was shortened by 3 bases and J by 5 bases, with 8 bases between the two germline ends. In DNA, the CDR3 is TGTGCCAGCAGCCAGGGAGGCCACAATGAGCAGTTCTTC. It encodes CASSQGGHNEQFF.

This CDR3 reads CAITRGWAEGTGELFF. The DNA for the CDR3 is TGTGCCATCACCCGCGGCTGGGCGGAGGGCACCGGGGAGCTGTTTTTT. The V call is TRBV10-3, the J call TRBJ2-2, with TRBD2 as a possible D gene (6 bases). CDR1 and CDR2 (germline): ENHRY, SYGVKD. The CDR3 is 16 residues long. The germline V and J ends were trimmed by 7 bases and 4 bases, with 19 bases remaining between them.

V usage is TRBV5-1 and J usage is TRBJ2-7; 8 positions match TRBD2. This CDR3 has 17 amino acids. Germline V gene lookup returns CDR1 SGHRS and CDR2 YFSETQ. The V gene end was trimmed by 0 bases and the J gene end by 0 bases; junction bases not matched to a gene: 8. CDR3 nucleotides: TGCGCCAGCAGCTTGGTCACTAGCGGACTCCGCTCCTACGAGCAGTACTTC. The encoded protein is CASSLVTSGLRSYEQYF.

The rearrangement joins TRBV19 to TRBJ1-2; tentatively, D is TRBD1 (6 bases). With 6 bases removed from V and 1 base from J, the gap between germline ends came to 12 bases. This CDR3 is built from 14 residues. Germline assignment: CDR1 LNHDA and CDR2 SQIVND (reference sequence). The CDR3 is CASSDGQFNYGYTF. The CDR3 nucleotides are TGTGCCAGTAGCGACGGACAGTTTAACTATGGCTACACCTTC.

This clone was detected only a few times. The chain combines TRBV19 with TRBJ1-5, with 12 bases that match TRBD1. V lost 7 bases to trimming and J lost 1 base; unmatched junction nucleotides: 11. The germline V gene encodes CDR1 LNHDA and CDR2 SQIVND (reference sequence). The CDR3 runs 18 residues. The CDR3 nucleotides are TGTGCCAGTACCAGCCGGGACAGGGGGCTCTGGAGCAATCAGCCCCAGCATTTT. Translation gives CASTSRDRGLWSNQPQHF.